These 31 T cell receptor beta chains came from one sample sequenced in a study of T cell responses to AZD1222 COVID-19 vaccine. The protocol was immunoSEQ multiplex PCR, while the TCRdb copy is restricted to in-frame clones and leaves out a portion. Of under 140,000 clones listed, 70% to 90% are singletons. Here the sequenced sample was peripheral blood, taken on day 0 of AZD1222 vaccination. These receptors originate from an adult in good health.

The V call is TRBV28, the J call TRBJ2-7; TRBD1 agrees at 10 bases. Germline values: CDR1 MDHEN, CDR2 SYDVKM. Trimming cost V 6 bases and J 1 base; bases outside gene matches: 9. This CDR3 contains 16 residues. The CDR3 nucleotides read TGTGCCAGCAGGACAGGGGGCCCTAGCGGATCCTACGAGCAGTACTTC. It yields the protein CASRTGGPSGSYEQYF.

V usage is TRBV30 and J usage is TRBJ1-5; 8 bases match TRBD1. CDR3 length equals 16 residues. CDR1 is GTSNPN, CDR2 SVGIG, per germline (reference sequence). After removal of 2 bases from V and 0 bases from J, the junction contained 6 bases not matched to a gene. The CDR3 nucleotides are TGTGCCTGGAGTTTACAGGGGGAATATAGCAATCAGCCCCAGCATTTT. As protein: CAWSLQGEYSNQPQHF.

J is TRBJ1-3 and V is TRBV4-2; a possible D gene is TRBD1 (6 bases). This CDR3 region has 15 residues. V lost 0 bases and J 3 bases, leaving 9 bases between the germline ends. Germline lookup yields CDR1 LGHNA and CDR2 YNFKEQ. CDR3 sequence (DNA): TGTGCCAGCAGCCAAGACAGGGGTAGTGGAAACACCATATATTTT. Translating gives CASSQDRGSGNTIYF.

J is TRBJ2-5 and V is TRBV2; 14 bases match TRBD2. The V and J ends lost 6 bases and 5 bases, in that order; junction bases with no gene match: 14. The length of the CDR3 is 18 residues. The V gene's germline CDR1 is SNHLY and CDR2 FYNNEI. This CDR3 is CASRTGTSGSFFGETQYF. The CDR3 DNA reads as TGTGCCAGCAGGACCGGGACTAGCGGGAGTTTTTTCGGTGAGACCCAGTACTTC.

V usage is TRBV3-1 (or the pseudogene TRBV3-2) and J usage is TRBJ1-1; the D gene is possibly TRBD1 (6 bases). The CDR3 is 14 residues long. V gave up 6 bases and J gave up 4 bases, with 15 bases separating them. CDR1 LGHDT and CDR2 YNNKEL come from the germline V gene (reference sequence). In nucleotides, the CDR3 is TGTGCCAGCAGTTTCGCGCAGGGGAGCACTGAAGCTTTCTTT. This codes for CASSFAQGSTEAFF.

The CDR3 nucleotides read TGTGCCAGCAGTCCCGTTCGTGGAAACACCATATATTTT. The encoded protein is CASSPVRGNTIYF. The chain is built from TRBV7-8 and TRBJ1-3; D uncertain. Trimming took off 6 bases at V and 3 bases at J, with 9 bases between the two ends. The germline V gene encodes CDR1 SGHVS and CDR2 FQNEAQ. The CDR3 covers 13 residues.

The V call is TRBV9, the J call TRBJ1-2, with no clear D. The length of the CDR3 is 13 residues. Germline CDR1 reads SGDLS; CDR2 reads YYNGEE. V was trimmed by 3 bases and J by 5 bases, leaving 11 bases between them. The CDR3 spells CASSADGKYGYTF. CDR3 DNA: TGTGCCAGCAGCGCCGACGGGAAATATGGCTACACCTTC. The full variable domain, rest sourced from reference TRBV9 and TRBJ1-2, is DSGVTQTPKHLITATGQRVTLRCSPRSGDLSVYWYQQSLDQGLQFLIQYYNGEERAKGNILERFSAQQFPDLHSELNLSSLELGDSALYFCASSADGKYGYTFGSGTRLTVV.

The rearrangement joins TRBV12-3 or TRBV12-4 to TRBJ1-1; D might be TRBD1 (5 bases). Trimming left V 1 base short and J 3 bases short, with 6 bases between. The CDR3 length is 13 residues. The CDR3 bases are TGTGCCAGCAGTTTAGTGGGGCACACTGAAGCTTTCTTT. Amino acids: CASSLVGHTEAFF.

This chain connects TRBV25-1 to TRBJ1-6; weak D call: TRBD1 (6 bases). CDR1 is MGHDK, CDR2 SYGVNS, per germline. The ends were cut back, 4 bases at V and 9 bases at J, with 7 bases in the middle. The CDR3 has 12 amino acids. The CDR3 nucleotides are TGTGCCAGCAGTGCGACAGGTTCACCCCTCCACTTT. The encoded protein is CASSATGSPLHF. Full variable domain (rest looked up from reference TRBV25-1 and TRBJ1-6): EADIYQTPRYLVIGTGKKITLECSQTMGHDKMYWYQQDPGMELHLIHYSYGVNSTEKGDLSSESTVSRIRTEHFPLTLESARPSHTSQYLCASSATGSPLHFGNGTRLTVT.

The genes are TRBV4-1 and TRBJ1-6; TRBD1 aligns across 10 bases. Germline CDR1 MGHRA, CDR2 YSYEKL. The CDR3 is 16 residues long. Unmatched junction bases numbered 4, after V lost 1 base and J lost 7 bases. The CDR3 coding sequence is TGCGCCAGCAGCCAAGTATCGGGACAGGGGAATTCACCCCTCCACTTT. Translating it yields CASSQVSGQGNSPLHF.

The J gene is TRBJ2-1, the V gene TRBV2, with 7 bases identical to TRBD2. In germline, CDR1 is SNHLY, CDR2 FYNNEI. V shed 4 bases, J shed 0 bases, and the junction held 15 bases outside the gene matches. The CDR3 runs to 19 residues. For the CDR3, the DNA is TGTGCCAGCAGTGGAGCCCCCTGGGAGAGCGGGACCTCCTACAATGAGCAGTTCTTC. This encodes CASSGAPWESGTSYNEQFF.

The chain joins TRBV28 to TRBJ1-6; 10 bases map to TRBD1. The germline V gene has CDR1 MDHEN and CDR2 SYDVKM. V trimming: 6 bases; J trimming: 9 bases; junction bases outside the gene matches: 11. The CDR3 spans 16 residues. CDR3 protein: CASRHSRQGAGSPLHF. The CDR3 nucleotides read TGTGCCAGCAGGCATTCCCGACAGGGGGCTGGTTCACCCCTCCACTTT.

The chain uses TRBV10-3 and TRBJ1-4, with D unclear. V was cut by 2 bases and J by 4 bases, with 11 bases left in between. From germline, CDR1 is ENHRY and CDR2 SYGVKD. CDR3 length equals 15 residues. The CDR3 is CAISERAAGNEKLFF. CDR3 DNA: TGTGCCATCAGTGAGAGGGCGGCCGGTAATGAAAAACTGTTTTTT.

There are a few counts of this clone. The chain recombines TRBV5-5 with TRBJ2-2, with D possibly called TRBD1 or TRBD2 (6 bases each). The CDR3 has 16 residues. The germline gives CDR1 SGHKS, CDR2 YYEKEE (reference sequence). Trimming stripped 3 bases from V and 0 bases from J, with 12 bases between. DNA for the CDR3: TGTGCCAGCAGCTCCACGGGGGCAACGAACACCGGGGAGCTGTTTTTT. Its translation: CASSSTGATNTGELFF.

V usage is TRBV6-5 and J usage is TRBJ1-5, with 7 bases aligning to TRBD1. Germline V gives CDR1 MNHEY, CDR2 SVGAGI. V lost 6 bases, J lost 2 bases, and 1 base stayed unmatched. The CDR3 has 13 residues. The CDR3 DNA is TGTGCCAGCAGCACAGGGGGCAATCAGCCCCAGCATTTT. Amino acid sequence: CASSTGGNQPQHF.

The count of this clone is one. The genes are TRBV9 and TRBJ2-5, with D uncertain. Trimming left V 3 bases short and J 5 bases short, with 11 bases between. This CDR3 contains 13 residues. The germline gives CDR1 SGDLS, CDR2 YYNGEE. The CDR3 nucleotides are TGTGCCAGCAGCGAGCACTCTGAGGAGACCCAGTACTTC. Translation: CASSEHSEETQYF.

The rearrangement uses TRBV3-1 (or the pseudogene TRBV3-2) and TRBJ2-2, with 10 bases matching TRBD2. The CDR3 covers 18 residues. Germline CDR1 reads LGHDT; CDR2 reads YNNKEL (reference sequence). V lost 0 bases to trimming and J lost 5 bases; unmatched junction nucleotides: 9. CDR3 region: CASSQEGAGGPNTGELFF. The CDR3 nucleotides read TGTGCCAGCAGCCAAGAGGGAGCGGGAGGGCCTAATACCGGGGAGCTGTTTTTT.

This sequence joins TRBV27 and TRBJ2-3; 7 bases agree with TRBD2. Per the germline V gene, CDR1 is MNHEY and CDR2 is SMNVEV (reference sequence). V trimming: 7 bases; J trimming: 5 bases; junction bases outside the gene matches: 15. The CDR3 loop spans 16 amino acids. CDR3 in DNA: TGTGCCAGCACCGTGCTCGGGGCTAGCGGTGGAGATACGCAGTATTTT. Its protein product is CASTVLGASGGDTQYF.

This chain uses TRBV15 with TRBJ2-7; perhaps TRBD2 as D (6 bases). This CDR3 contains 13 residues. CDR1 is LNHNV and CDR2 is YYDKDF in the germline V gene (reference sequence). V was pared by 3 bases and J by 8 bases, with 14 bases between. CDR3 nucleotide sequence: TGTGCCACCAGCAGTCTCATCGGGAGCCAGCAGTACTTC. The encoded protein is CATSSLIGSQQYF.

This chain connects TRBV7-2 to TRBJ2-1, with D tentatively TRBD2 (5 bases). CDR1 is SGHTA, CDR2 FQGNSA, per germline. The CDR3 is 16 residues long. The V end lost 1 base, the J end lost 0 bases, and 10 bases lay between the germline ends. The CDR3 DNA sequence: TGTGCCAGCAGCTTAGTCGTAGGGAGCTCCTACAATGAGCAGTTCTTC. It specifies CASSLVVGSSYNEQFF.

V gene TRBV5-6 combines with J gene TRBJ1-2; 9 bases line up with TRBD1. V gave up 2 bases and J gave up 3 bases; unmatched junction bases: 5. Germline-derived CDR1 and CDR2 are SGHDT and YYEEEE. The CDR3 runs 15 residues. The CDR3 nucleotides read TGTGCCAGCAGCTTAACAGGGGGCGCGGACTATGGCTACACCTTC. The encoded protein is CASSLTGGADYGYTF.

The V call is TRBV12-5, the J call TRBJ2-7, with D possibly matching TRBD1 (6 bases). Germline-derived CDR1 and CDR2 are LGHNT and FRNRAP. V was clipped by 4 bases and J by 5 bases, with 9 bases between them. The length of the CDR3 is 12 residues. The CDR3 sequence: CASGYGQNEQYF. The CDR3 nucleotides are TGTGCTAGTGGTTACGGACAGAACGAGCAGTACTTC.

The chain uses TRBV3-1 (or the pseudogene TRBV3-2) and TRBJ2-7, with D possibly matching TRBD1 (7 bases). Germline loops: CDR1 LGHDT, CDR2 YNNKEL (reference sequence). V was cut by 4 bases and J by 6 bases, with 19 bases left in between. The CDR3 is 15 residues long. CDR3 loop: CASSPLGQGGSEQYF. Here the CDR3 DNA reads TGTGCCAGCAGCCCCCTCGGGCAGGGGGGATCCGAGCAGTACTTC.

The rearrangement links TRBV2 to TRBJ2-5, with D unresolved. Looked up from germline, CDR1 is SNHLY and CDR2 is FYNNEI. The CDR3 covers 14 residues. V was shortened by 7 bases and J by 0 bases, with 12 bases between the two germline ends. CDR3 coding DNA: TGTGCCAGCAAGGCGTCAGAGAACCAAGAGACCCAGTACTTC. Translated: CASKASENQETQYF.

The rearrangement uses TRBV29-1 and TRBJ1-1, with 7 bases matching TRBD1. The CDR3 totals 12 residues. Germline CDR1 SQVTM, CDR2 ANQGSEA. J was trimmed by 3 bases and V by 6 bases; bases with no gene match: 4. The CDR3 protein is CSVGDSYTEAFF. The DNA of the CDR3 is TGCAGCGTGGGGGACAGTTACACTGAAGCTTTCTTT.

The chain combines TRBV4-3 with TRBJ1-3; 7 nucleotides line up with TRBD1. The CDR3 sequence is 14 residues long. J was trimmed by 6 bases and V by 3 bases; bases with no gene match: 5. Germline CDR1 reads LGHNA; CDR2 reads YSLEER. The CDR3 loop is CASSQATGLNTIYF. CDR3 DNA sequence: TGCGCCAGCAGCCAGGCGACAGGGCTAAACACCATATATTTT.

The V and J genes are TRBV3-1 (or the pseudogene TRBV3-2) and TRBJ2-3; the D gene is possibly TRBD2 (6 bases). V was cut by 4 bases and J by 0 bases, with 11 bases left in between. Germline V CDR1 and CDR2: LGHDT, YNNKEL (reference sequence). The CDR3 contains 15 residues. CDR3 in DNA: TGTGCCAGCAGCCCTAGACTAGAAAGCACAGATACGCAGTATTTT. Translation: CASSPRLESTDTQYF.

This rearrangement joins TRBV29-1 to TRBJ2-7; D tentatively fits TRBD1 or TRBD2 (5 bases each). V was cut by 1 base and J by 3 bases, with 22 bases left in between. The CDR3 is made up of 17 amino acids. Germline-derived CDR1 and CDR2 are SQVTM and ANQGSEA. The chain's CDR3 is CSVEAPGRNVGGYEQYF. The CDR3, as DNA: TGCAGCGTTGAAGCTCCGGGACGAAATGTTGGGGGCTACGAGCAGTACTTC.

J is TRBJ1-2 and V is TRBV6-6; D remains unclear. This CDR3 region has 12 residues. Germline V gene data show CDR1 as MNHNY and CDR2 as SVGAGI (reference sequence). Trimming took off 0 bases at V and 4 bases at J, with 3 bases between the two ends. In nucleotides, the CDR3 is TGTGCCAGCAGTTACTCGGTCTATGGCTACACCTTC. Its translation is CASSYSVYGYTF.

This rearrangement joins TRBV6-2 or TRBV6-3 to TRBJ2-1; TRBD2 matches at 13 bases. Unmatched junction bases numbered 3, after V lost 5 bases and J lost 2 bases. The germline gives CDR1 MNHEY, CDR2 SVGEGT. This CDR3 region has 16 residues. CDR3 protein: CASSVLAGGPYNEQFF. The CDR3, as DNA: TGTGCCAGCAGTGTACTAGCGGGAGGGCCCTACAATGAGCAGTTCTTC.

J is TRBJ1-2 and V is TRBV27; D is ambiguous. In germline, CDR1 is MNHEY, CDR2 SMNVEV (reference sequence). V dropped 2 bases and J dropped 0 bases, with 4 bases sitting between them. CDR3 length: 13 amino acids. The CDR3 nucleotides are TGTGCCAGCAGTTTAGGAGCTAACTATGGCTACACCTTC. Translating it yields CASSLGANYGYTF.